This T cell receptor beta chain was found in a study of radiation and T cells in renal cell carcinoma (dated by TCRdb to the early 2020s). For context, the study as a whole: The samples were obtained from a clinical trial, where primary renal cell carcinomas were treated with 15 Gy stereotactic body radiation therapy and then removed by nephrectomy 4 weeks afterward. In total, 50 to 55 samples underwent TCR beta sequencing: 25 or so tumors plus 27 peripheral blood samples. Across all 53 samples, 4,016,671 unique CDR3 nucleotide sequences, encoding around 2.4 million unique CDR3 amino acid sequences, were identified.

Overall results and qualifications from the work: The single-armed trial design could not address effects of radiation dose or scheduling on the TCR repertoire. Dynamics of the blood repertoire were not tracked past 4 weeks after treatment. Because pretreatment tumor biopsies were not available, the baseline intratumoral presence of clonotypes could not be determined. In blood, the top tumor clonotypes increased from baseline to 2 weeks after radiation and then shrank by 4 weeks, which suggests a temporary expansion of tumor-resident clones.

The germline V gene (reference sequence) specifies GTSNPN as CDR1 and SVGIG as CDR2. Reading from cysteine to phenylalanine, the CDR3 counts 14 amino acids. Just CDR3 DNA is preserved here, 42 bases in frame from base 1. Germline trimming amounts to 3 bases on V and 10 bases on J, with 8 as the count of junction bases outside the gene matches. The sample's time point, from its label and the paper: blood 2 weeks post-SBRT. The sample's treatment or condition label is to be understood as: 15 Gy SBRT to primary tumor, nephrectomy 4 weeks later. Serial peripheral blood from radiation-treated patients was sampled at baseline, 2 weeks and 4 weeks after SBRT to track tumor-enriched clonotypes. All patients had renal cell carcinoma with clear cell pathology. Genomic DNA for TCR sequencing was prepared using the QIAamp DNA Blood Mini Kit (Qiagen). Only samples passing all quality control checks were included in the analyses.

Comments on this clone: Its antigen is not yet known. Base qualities are not at hand, and no much larger clone is one base apart.

Following the manufacturer's recommendations, the immunoSEQ kit was used to generate TCR beta libraries from genomic DNA. To prepare the libraries, a first multiplex PCR with proprietary primers was run, followed by a second PCR that added unique barcodes, and a bead cleanup was done after each round. Each sample batch included a kit-provided positive control reaction and a negative control reaction. The final libraries were assessed on an Agilent 4200 TapeStation D1000 ScreenTape, pooled by volume, and quantified by qPCR. An Illumina NextSeq500 fitted with a MidOutput 150-cycle cartridge performed the sequencing, running 156 Read1 cycles and 15 Index1 cycles with the kit's custom primers. The pooled library was loaded at approximately 1 pM with a roughly 20% PhiX control spike-in. Per the authors' processing: Vendor-processed data were analyzed in R, with a clonotype defined as all T cells sharing the same CDR3 nucleotide sequence. For clone abundance analyses, frequencies were normalized to the 10,000 most abundant clones in each sample. Public T cell clones, which averaged fewer than five per sample, were excluded before analysis. Tumor-enriched clonotypes and baseline blood-enriched clonotypes were defined as those with an abundance difference of at least 32-fold between compartments. A beta-binomial differential abundance model was applied to find clonotypes that expanded or contracted between blood time points. The Baroni-Urbani and Buser coefficient was used to measure tumor-blood repertoire similarity, and groups were compared with two-tailed Wilcoxon tests in R. The table comes from immuneACCESS by way of TCRdb, which keeps in-frame sequences with V and J called. Part of the clones is missing from these tables; in studies checked, under half for an unresolved V gene and the rest for unknown reasons. V, J and clone size derive from that table, while D and trimming were established from the DNA sequence. The sample table records 95,000 to 150,000 clones; about 81% of these occur just once. The ten largest clones capture approximately 6.3% of the sample.

The rearranged segments are TRBV30 and TRBJ1-4; TRBD1 fits 10 bases in the junction. The sample here was blood, taken from a patient whose treatment included radiotherapy and nephrectomy. The TCR originated in a man aged 45-60 years with renal cell carcinoma. DNA sequence: TGTGCCTGGAGACGGACAGGGGGATATCGAAAACTGTTTTTT. This encodes CAWRRTGGYRKLFF.